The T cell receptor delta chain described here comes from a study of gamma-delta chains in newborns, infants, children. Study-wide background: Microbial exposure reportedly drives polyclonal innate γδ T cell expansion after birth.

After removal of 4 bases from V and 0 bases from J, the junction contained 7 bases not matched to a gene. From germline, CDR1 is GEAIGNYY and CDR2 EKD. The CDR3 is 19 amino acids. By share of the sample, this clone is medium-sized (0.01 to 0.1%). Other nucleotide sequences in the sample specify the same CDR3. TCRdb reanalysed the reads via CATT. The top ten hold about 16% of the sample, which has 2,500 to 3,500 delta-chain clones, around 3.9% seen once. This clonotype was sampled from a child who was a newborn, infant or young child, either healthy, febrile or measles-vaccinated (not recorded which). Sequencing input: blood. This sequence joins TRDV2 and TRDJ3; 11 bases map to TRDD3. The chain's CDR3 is CACDPVLGDSSWDTRQMFF. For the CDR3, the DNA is TGTGCCTGTGATCCTGTACTGGGGGATAGCTCCTGGGACACCCGACAGATGTTTTTC.